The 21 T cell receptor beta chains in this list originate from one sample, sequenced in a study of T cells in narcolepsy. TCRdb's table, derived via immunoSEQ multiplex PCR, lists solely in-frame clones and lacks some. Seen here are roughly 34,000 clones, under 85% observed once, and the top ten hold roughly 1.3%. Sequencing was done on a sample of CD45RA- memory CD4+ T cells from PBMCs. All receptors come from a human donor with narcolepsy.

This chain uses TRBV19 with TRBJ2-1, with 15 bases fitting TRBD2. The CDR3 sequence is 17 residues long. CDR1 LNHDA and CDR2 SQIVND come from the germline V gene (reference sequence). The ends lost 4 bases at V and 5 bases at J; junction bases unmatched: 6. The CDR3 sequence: CASSNPGLAGGNNEQFF. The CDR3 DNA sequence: TGTGCCAGTAGTAACCCGGGACTAGCGGGGGGAAACAATGAGCAGTTCTTC.

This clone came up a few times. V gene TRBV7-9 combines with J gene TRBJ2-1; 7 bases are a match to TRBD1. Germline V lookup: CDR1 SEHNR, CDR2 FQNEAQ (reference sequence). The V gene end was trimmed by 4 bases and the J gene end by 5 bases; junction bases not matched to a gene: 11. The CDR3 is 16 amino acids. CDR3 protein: CASSYPTGTVHNEQFF. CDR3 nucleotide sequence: TGTGCCAGCAGCTACCCCACCGGGACAGTCCACAATGAGCAGTTCTTC. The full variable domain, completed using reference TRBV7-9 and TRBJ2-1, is DTGVSQNPRHKITKRGQNVTFRCDPISEHNRLYWYRQTLGQGPEFLTYFQNEAQLEKSRLLSDRFSAERPKGSFSTLEIQRTEQGDSAMYLCASSYPTGTVHNEQFFGPGTRLTVL.

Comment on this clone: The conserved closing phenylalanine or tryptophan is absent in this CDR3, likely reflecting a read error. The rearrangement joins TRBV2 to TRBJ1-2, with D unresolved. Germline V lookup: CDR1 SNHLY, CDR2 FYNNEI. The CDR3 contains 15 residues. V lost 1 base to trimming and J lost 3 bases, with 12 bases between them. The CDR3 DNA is TGTGCCAGCAGTGAAGGATGGGGTGGCGACTATGGCTACACCCTC. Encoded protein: CASSEGWGGDYGYTL.

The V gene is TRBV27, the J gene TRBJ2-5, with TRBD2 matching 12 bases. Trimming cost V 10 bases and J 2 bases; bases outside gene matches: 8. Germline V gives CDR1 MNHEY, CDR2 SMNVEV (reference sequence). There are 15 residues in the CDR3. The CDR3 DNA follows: TGTGCCACCAAGGCACTAGCGGGGGGTCAAGAGACCCAGTACTTC. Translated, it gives CATKALAGGQETQYF.

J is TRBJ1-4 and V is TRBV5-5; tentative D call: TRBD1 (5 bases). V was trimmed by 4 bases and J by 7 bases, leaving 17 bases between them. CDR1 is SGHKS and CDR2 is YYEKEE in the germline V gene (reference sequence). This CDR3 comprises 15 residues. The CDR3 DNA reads TGTGCCAGCAGCCCCAGACCAGGGAGAGGTGAAAAACTGTTTTTT. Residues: CASSPRPGRGEKLFF. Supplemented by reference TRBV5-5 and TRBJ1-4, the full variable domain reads DAGVTQSPTHLIKTRGQQVTLRCSPISGHKSVSWYQQVLGQGPQFIFQYYEKEERGRGNFPDRFSARQFPNYSSELNVNALLLGDSALYLCASSPRPGRGEKLFFGSGTQLSVL.

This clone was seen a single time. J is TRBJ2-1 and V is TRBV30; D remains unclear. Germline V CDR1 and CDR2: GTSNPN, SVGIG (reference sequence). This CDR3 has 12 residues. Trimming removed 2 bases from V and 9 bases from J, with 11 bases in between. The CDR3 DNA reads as TGTGCCTGGAGTAAGGGTTTTAGTGAGCAGTTCTTC. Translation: CAWSKGFSEQFF. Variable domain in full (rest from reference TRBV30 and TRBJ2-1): SQTIHQWPATLVQPVGSPLSLECTVEGTSNPNLYWYRQAAGRGLQLLFYSVGIGQISSEVPQNLSASRPQDRQFILSSKKLLLSDSGFYLCAWSKGFSEQFFGPGTRLTVL.

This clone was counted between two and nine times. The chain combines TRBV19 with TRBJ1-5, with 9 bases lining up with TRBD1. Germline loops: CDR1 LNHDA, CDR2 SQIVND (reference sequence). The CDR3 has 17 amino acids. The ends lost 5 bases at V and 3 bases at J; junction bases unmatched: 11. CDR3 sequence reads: CASSPGTGKGYNQPQHF. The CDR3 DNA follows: TGTGCCAGTAGTCCCGGGACAGGGAAGGGGTACAATCAGCCCCAGCATTTT.

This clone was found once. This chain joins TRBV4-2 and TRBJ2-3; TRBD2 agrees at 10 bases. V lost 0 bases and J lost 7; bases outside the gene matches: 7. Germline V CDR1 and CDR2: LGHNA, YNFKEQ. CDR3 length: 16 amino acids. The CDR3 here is CASSQDLSGGAHTQYF. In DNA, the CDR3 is TGTGCCAGCAGCCAAGATCTGAGCGGGGGGGCACATACGCAGTATTTT.

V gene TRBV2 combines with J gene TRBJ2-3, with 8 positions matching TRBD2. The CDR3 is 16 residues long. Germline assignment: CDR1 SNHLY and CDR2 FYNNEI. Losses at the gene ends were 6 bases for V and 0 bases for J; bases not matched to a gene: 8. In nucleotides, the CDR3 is TGTGCCAGCAGGCAAATGAGCGGGGGCAGCACAGATACGCAGTATTTT. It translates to CASRQMSGGSTDTQYF.

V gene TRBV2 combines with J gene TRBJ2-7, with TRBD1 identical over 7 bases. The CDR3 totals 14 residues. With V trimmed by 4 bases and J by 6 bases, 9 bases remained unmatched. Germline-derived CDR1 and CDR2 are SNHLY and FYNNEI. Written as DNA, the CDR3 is TGTGCCAGCAGTGTAAAAACAGGGGTGGGCGAGCAGTACTTC. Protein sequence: CASSVKTGVGEQYF.

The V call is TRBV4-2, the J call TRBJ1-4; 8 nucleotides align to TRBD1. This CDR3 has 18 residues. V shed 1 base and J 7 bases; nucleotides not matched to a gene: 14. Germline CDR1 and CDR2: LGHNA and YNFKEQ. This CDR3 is CASSQGIGQGVSGEKLFF. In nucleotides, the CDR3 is TGTGCCAGCAGCCAAGGAATTGGACAGGGTGTGAGTGGTGAAAAACTGTTTTTT.

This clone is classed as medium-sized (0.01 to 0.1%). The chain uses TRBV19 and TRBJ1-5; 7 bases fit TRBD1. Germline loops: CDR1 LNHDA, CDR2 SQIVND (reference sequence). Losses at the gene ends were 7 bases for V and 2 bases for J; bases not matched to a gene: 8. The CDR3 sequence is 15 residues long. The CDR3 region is CASKWRQGGNQPQHF. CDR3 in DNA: TGTGCCAGTAAGTGGAGACAGGGAGGCAATCAGCCCCAGCATTTT.

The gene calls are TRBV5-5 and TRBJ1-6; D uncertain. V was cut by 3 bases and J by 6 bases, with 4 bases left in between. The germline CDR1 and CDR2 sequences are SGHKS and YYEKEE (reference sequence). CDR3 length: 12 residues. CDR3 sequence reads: CASSSVNSPLHF. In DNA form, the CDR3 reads TGTGCCAGCAGCTCGGTTAATTCACCCCTCCACTTT.

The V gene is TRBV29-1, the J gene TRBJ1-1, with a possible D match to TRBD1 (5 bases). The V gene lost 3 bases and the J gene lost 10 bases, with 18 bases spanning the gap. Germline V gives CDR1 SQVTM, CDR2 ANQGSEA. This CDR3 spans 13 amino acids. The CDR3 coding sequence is TGCAGCGTTGAGACAGAGAATCTTGGGTTAGCTTTCTTT. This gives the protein CSVETENLGLAFF. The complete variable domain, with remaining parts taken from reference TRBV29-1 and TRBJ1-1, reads SAVISQKPSRDICQRGTSLTIQCQVDSQVTMMFWYRQQPGQSLTLIATANQGSEATYESGFVIDKFPISRPNLTFSTLTVSNMSPEDSSIYLCSVETENLGLAFFGQGTRLTVV.

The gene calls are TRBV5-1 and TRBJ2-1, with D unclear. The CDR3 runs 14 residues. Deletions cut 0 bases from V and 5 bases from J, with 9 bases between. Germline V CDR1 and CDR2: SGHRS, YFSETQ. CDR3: CASSLEWNHNEQFF. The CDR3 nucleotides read TGCGCCAGCAGCTTGGAATGGAACCACAATGAGCAGTTCTTC. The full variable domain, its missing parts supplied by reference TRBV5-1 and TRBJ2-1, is KAGVTQTPRYLIKTRGQQVTLSCSPISGHRSVSWYQQTPGQGLQFLFEYFSETQRNKGNFPGRFSGRQFSNSRSEMNVSTLELGDSALYLCASSLEWNHNEQFFGPGTRLTVL.

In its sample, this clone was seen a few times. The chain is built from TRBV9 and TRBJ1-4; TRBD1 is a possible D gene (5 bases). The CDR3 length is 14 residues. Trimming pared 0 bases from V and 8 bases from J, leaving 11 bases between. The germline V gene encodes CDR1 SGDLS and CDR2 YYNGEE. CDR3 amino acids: CASSVGRGGEKLFF. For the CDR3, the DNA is TGTGCCAGCAGCGTAGGAAGGGGAGGCGAAAAACTGTTTTTT. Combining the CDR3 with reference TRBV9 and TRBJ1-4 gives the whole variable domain DSGVTQTPKHLITATGQRVTLRCSPRSGDLSVYWYQQSLDQGLQFLIQYYNGEERAKGNILERFSAQQFPDLHSELNLSSLELGDSALYFCASSVGRGGEKLFFGSGTQLSVL.

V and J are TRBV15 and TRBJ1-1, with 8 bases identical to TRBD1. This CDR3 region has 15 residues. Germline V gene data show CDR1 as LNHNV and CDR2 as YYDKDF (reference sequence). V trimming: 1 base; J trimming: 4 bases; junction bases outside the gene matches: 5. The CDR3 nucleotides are TGTGCCACCAGCAGAGGACAGGGGAAGGGCACTGAAGCTTTCTTT. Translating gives CATSRGQGKGTEAFF.

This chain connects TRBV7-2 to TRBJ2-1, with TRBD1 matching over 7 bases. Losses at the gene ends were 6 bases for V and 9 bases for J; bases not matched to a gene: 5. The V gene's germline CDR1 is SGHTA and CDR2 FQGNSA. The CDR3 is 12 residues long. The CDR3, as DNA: TGTGCCAGCAGACTCGACAGGGTTGAGCAGTTCTTC. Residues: CASRLDRVEQFF.

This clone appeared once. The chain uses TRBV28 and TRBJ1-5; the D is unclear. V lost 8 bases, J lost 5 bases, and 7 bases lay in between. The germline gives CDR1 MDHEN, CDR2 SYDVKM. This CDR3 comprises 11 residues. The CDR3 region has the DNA TGTGCCAGCGGACCCGATCAGCCCCAGCATTTT. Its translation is CASGPDQPQHF.

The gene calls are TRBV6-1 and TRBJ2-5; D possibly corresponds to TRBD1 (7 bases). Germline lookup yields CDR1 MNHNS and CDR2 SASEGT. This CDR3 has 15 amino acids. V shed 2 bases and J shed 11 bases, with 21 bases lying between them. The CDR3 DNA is TGTGCCAGCAGTGAATTAATCGGCAGGGGGGCTGAGCAGTACTTC. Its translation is CASSELIGRGAEQYF.

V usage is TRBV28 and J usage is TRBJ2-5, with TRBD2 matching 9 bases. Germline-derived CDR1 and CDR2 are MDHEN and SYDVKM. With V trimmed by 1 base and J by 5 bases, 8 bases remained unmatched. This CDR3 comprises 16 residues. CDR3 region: CASSLYGGGAGETQYF. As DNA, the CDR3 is TGTGCCAGCAGTTTATACGGCGGGGGGGCCGGGGAGACCCAGTACTTC.